What follows are 31 T cell receptor beta chains derived from one specimen sequenced in a study of cytomegalovirus exposure and HLA in healthy donors. The PCR used 60 Vbeta and 13 Jbeta primers. Libraries were prepared by immunoSEQ multiplex PCR; TCRdb keeps only in-frame clonotypes and omits some of them. This sample yields 200,000 to 250,000 clones, of which about 89% are seen a single time; 0.95% to 1.1% belongs to the top ten. The sequenced sample was PBMCs. These receptors all stem from a woman aged 18-35 years in good health and CMV-seronegative.

The genes are TRBV9 and TRBJ1-2; tentative D call: TRBD1 (5 bases). Germline loops: CDR1 SGDLS, CDR2 YYNGEE. V was clipped by 0 bases and J by 8 bases, with 8 bases between them. The CDR3 contains 12 residues. The CDR3 DNA reads TGTGCCAGCAGCGTAGTGGCAGGGGGCTACACCTTC. This translates into CASSVVAGGYTF.

V is TRBV5-1 and J is TRBJ1-2, with D unclear. The CDR3 is made up of 14 amino acids. Trimming shortened V by 3 bases and J by 0 bases, and 9 bases separated the two germline ends. Germline CDR1 and CDR2: SGHRS and YFSETQ. The CDR3 reads CASSSRRSNYGYTF. The CDR3 region has the DNA TGCGCCAGCAGCTCCAGGAGGTCTAACTATGGCTACACCTTC.

The table lists this clone with a few counts. CDR3 sequence reads: CASSSEDSLNQPQHF. In DNA form, the CDR3 reads TGCGCCAGCAGTTCAGAGGACAGCCTCAATCAGCCCCAGCATTTT. V is TRBV5-1 and J is TRBJ1-5, with D maybe TRBD1 (6 bases). The ends were cut back, 5 bases at V and 3 bases at J, with 15 bases in the middle. CDR1 and CDR2 from the germline V gene are SGHRS and YFSETQ. This CDR3 spans 15 amino acids.

The chain carries TRBV6-1 and TRBJ1-6; D not resolved. Germline values: CDR1 MNHNS, CDR2 SASEGT. The V end was cut by 10 bases, the J end by 7 bases, with 20 bases between. This CDR3 spans 15 amino acids. The CDR3 here is CATRSTYNRNSPLHF. The DNA of the CDR3 is TGTGCCACCCGAAGCACTTATAATCGGAATTCACCCCTCCACTTT.

The gene calls are TRBV6-5 and TRBJ2-7, with 11 positions matching TRBD2. Germline V gene lookup returns CDR1 MNHEY and CDR2 SVGAGI. J was trimmed by 4 bases and V by 1 base; bases with no gene match: 3. This CDR3 has 15 residues. The DNA for the CDR3 is TGTGCCAGCAGTTACTGGCTAGCGGGAGGATACGAGCAGTACTTC. Translating it yields CASSYWLAGGYEQYF.

The chain uses TRBV29-1 and TRBJ1-1; D call uncertain. Germline CDR1 reads SQVTM; CDR2 reads ANQGSEA. V was shortened by 2 bases and J by 2 bases, with 9 bases between the two germline ends. The CDR3 runs to 13 residues. DNA for the CDR3: TGCAGCGTTGAAACCCCCAGTAACACTGAAGCTTTCTTT. Residues: CSVETPSNTEAFF.

This chain connects TRBV7-8 to TRBJ2-5; 11 bases align to TRBD2. The end of the DNA aligns better with TRBJ2-7, so the J call may be wrong. There are 17 residues in the CDR3. CDR1 is SGHVS and CDR2 is FQNEAQ in the germline V gene. The CDR3 sequence: CASSLAGLAGGSYEQYF. The CDR3 DNA sequence: TGTGCCAGCAGCTTAGCGGGCCTAGCGGGGGGCTCCTACGAGCAGTACTTC.

This clone was recorded only once. V and J are TRBV4-1 and TRBJ2-2, with TRBD1 matching 7 bases. Unmatched junction bases numbered 7, after V lost 4 bases and J lost 5 bases. The germline V gene encodes CDR1 MGHRA and CDR2 YSYEKL. CDR3 length equals 15 residues. CDR3: CASSLRDRWTGELFF. The CDR3 nucleotides read TGCGCCAGCAGCCTTCGGGACAGATGGACCGGGGAGCTGTTTTTT.

This sequence joins TRBV14 and TRBJ1-6; perhaps TRBD1 as D (5 bases). Germline lookup yields CDR1 SGHDN and CDR2 FVKESK. The CDR3 has 17 residues. Trimming took off 0 bases at V and 6 bases at J, with 15 bases between the two ends. In nucleotides, the CDR3 is TGTGCCAGCAGCCAAGATCGATGGGGCGCGAGTAATTCACCCCTCCACTTT. This gives the protein CASSQDRWGASNSPLHF.

This clone was observed once. The genes are TRBV7-9 and TRBJ2-2; TRBD2 is a possible D gene (6 bases). V was pared by 2 bases and J by 7 bases, with 14 bases between. This CDR3 spans 15 amino acids. Germline V gives CDR1 SEHNR, CDR2 FQNEAQ (reference sequence). CDR3 nucleotide sequence: TGTGCCAGCAGCTTACGGAGGGCCGACGACGGGGAGCTGTTTTTT. Amino acid sequence: CASSLRRADDGELFF.

This clone has only one observation. The V call is TRBV4-2, the J call TRBJ2-7; 8 bases match TRBD2. The CDR3 has 16 residues. With 0 bases clipped from V and 0 bases from J, the junction kept 4 bases outside the gene matches. Germline CDR1 reads LGHNA; CDR2 reads YNFKEQ. Written as DNA, the CDR3 is TGTGCCAGCAGCCAAGAACAACTAGCGGACTCCTACGAGCAGTACTTC. Its translation is CASSQEQLADSYEQYF.

CDR3 residues: CARDRGNEKLFF. CDR3 DNA: TGTGCCAGGGACAGAGGTAATGAAAAACTGTTTTTT. This chain links TRBV6-4 with TRBJ1-4; tentative D call: TRBD1 (6 bases). V was shortened by 9 bases and J by 4 bases, with 9 bases between the two germline ends. CDR1 MRHNA and CDR2 SNTAGT come from the germline V gene. The CDR3 is made up of 12 amino acids.

The V gene is TRBV7-3, the J gene TRBJ1-2, with 7 positions matching TRBD1. The ends lost 4 bases at V and 8 bases at J; junction bases unmatched: 13. From germline, CDR1 is SGHTA and CDR2 FQGTGA. The CDR3 covers 15 residues. Written as DNA, the CDR3 is TGTGCCAGCAGCTCCTACCCGACAGGGTCAGACGGCTACACCTTC. Its translation: CASSSYPTGSDGYTF.

The genes are TRBV9 and TRBJ2-1; TRBD2 matches at 7 bases. Germline loops: CDR1 SGDLS, CDR2 YYNGEE. V shed 0 bases, J shed 4 bases, and the junction held 7 bases outside the gene matches. The CDR3 length is 16 residues. CDR3 amino acids: CASSVGLAGVYNEQFF. The CDR3 DNA reads TGTGCCAGCAGCGTAGGACTAGCCGGAGTGTACAATGAGCAGTTCTTC.

This CDR3 is CASSYAASGSYEQYF. CDR3 sequence (DNA): TGTGCCAGCAGTTACGCTGCTAGCGGCTCCTACGAGCAGTACTTC. This chain links TRBV27 with TRBJ2-7, with TRBD2 identical over 7 bases. CDR3 length equals 15 residues. The germline CDR1 and CDR2 sequences are MNHEY and SMNVEV (reference sequence). Unmatched junction bases numbered 6, after V lost 4 bases and J lost 0 bases.

This chain uses TRBV30 with TRBJ2-1; TRBD2 aligns across 8 bases. The CDR3 is made up of 14 amino acids. The trim removed 5 bases at V and 8 bases at J, leaving 11 bases unmatched. Germline V gives CDR1 GTSNPN, CDR2 SVGIG (reference sequence). CDR3 DNA: TGTGCCTGGGAAGTCAACGGGAGGGGTGATGAGCAGTTCTTC. Protein: CAWEVNGRGDEQFF.

Here the CDR3 reads CASSLIAGVSSGTDTQYF. CDR3 nucleotides: TGCGCCAGCAGCTTAATAGCGGGGGTTTCATCCGGCACAGATACGCAGTATTTT. This chain uses TRBV5-1 with TRBJ2-3; 9 bases line up with TRBD2. The CDR3 totals 18 residues. V dropped 2 bases and J dropped 1; count of bases not matched to a gene: 11. Looked up from germline, CDR1 is SGHRS and CDR2 is YFSETQ. The entire variable domain, with the rest obtained from reference TRBV5-1 and TRBJ2-3, is as follows: KAGVTQTPRYLIKTRGQQVTLSCSPISGHRSVSWYQQTPGQGLQFLFEYFSETQRNKGNFPGRFSGRQFSNSRSEMNVSTLELGDSALYLCASSLIAGVSSGTDTQYFGPGTRLTVL.

The gene calls are TRBV19 and TRBJ1-2, with TRBD1 matching over 8 bases. Germline loops: CDR1 LNHDA, CDR2 SQIVND (reference sequence). J gave up 3 bases and V 6 bases, and 6 bases lay outside the gene matches. The CDR3 extends over 14 amino acids. CDR3 DNA: TGTGCCAGTAGGCGACAGGGGATTCACTATGGCTACACCTTC. This codes for CASRRQGIHYGYTF.

A word on this clone: At one end, the junction sequence differs from germline, possibly due to a read error. The chain links TRBV4-1 to TRBJ2-5; 7 nucleotides line up with TRBD2. This CDR3 spans 14 amino acids. In germline, CDR1 is MGHRA, CDR2 YSYEKL. In DNA, the CDR3 is TGTGCCAGCAGTACTAGCGAACTACAAGAGACCCAGTACTTC. This codes for CASSTSELQETQYF.

Written as DNA, the CDR3 is TGTGCCACCAGCAGAGATTACTCCGGGGGAGGCTACGAGCAGTACTTC. Protein: CATSRDYSGGGYEQYF. The chain joins TRBV15 to TRBJ2-7; TRBD2 might be the D (6 bases). The germline gives CDR1 LNHNV, CDR2 YYDKDF (reference sequence). The CDR3 sequence is 16 residues long. V was shortened by 0 bases and J by 3 bases, with 15 bases between the two germline ends.

The chain combines TRBV7-9 with TRBJ2-7, with TRBD1 as a possible D gene (6 bases). Germline V gene lookup returns CDR1 SEHNR and CDR2 FQNEAQ (reference sequence). This CDR3 spans 13 amino acids. V lost 5 bases and J lost 6, with 14 bases in between. CDR3 bases: TGTGCCAGCAGCCCTAACGTAGGGGGCGAGCAGTACTTC. Its translation: CASSPNVGGEQYF.

Points on this clone: The identical CDR3 is also encoded by other nucleotide sequences in the sample. The gene calls are TRBV2 and TRBJ1-1; 11 positions match TRBD1. V was pared by 5 bases and J by 8 bases, with 13 bases of the junction left unmatched. Germline V gene data show CDR1 as SNHLY and CDR2 as FYNNEI. The CDR3 covers 16 residues. In DNA form, the CDR3 reads TGTGCCAGCAGTTTACGGGGGACAGGGGGGCGGACCGAAGCTTTCTTT. As protein: CASSLRGTGGRTEAFF.

The gene calls are TRBV11-2 and TRBJ2-5, with 7 bases identical to TRBD2. V gave up 6 bases and J gave up 3 bases; unmatched junction bases: 7. CDR1 and CDR2 (germline): SGHAT, FQNNGV. This CDR3 comprises 14 residues. The CDR3 bases are TGTGCCAGCAGACATGAGCGGGGAAAAGAGACCCAGTACTTC. Translated: CASRHERGKETQYF.

This rearrangement joins TRBV7-9 to TRBJ2-1; TRBD2 aligns across 10 bases. This CDR3 is 14 amino acids long. The germline gives CDR1 SEHNR, CDR2 FQNEAQ (reference sequence). J was trimmed by 5 bases and V by 6 bases; bases with no gene match: 4. CDR3 sequence (DNA): TGTGCCAGCAGGGAGCGGGGGGGAGACAATGAGCAGTTCTTC. Translation gives CASRERGGDNEQFF.

The chain employs TRBV7-2 and TRBJ1-1; D is ambiguous. The CDR3 is made up of 14 amino acids. With 2 bases removed from V and 1 base from J, the gap between germline ends came to 8 bases. Germline-derived CDR1 and CDR2 are SGHTA and FQGNSA. Here the CDR3 DNA reads TGTGCCAGCAGCTTACTCAGAGGGAACACTGAAGCTTTCTTT. It specifies CASSLLRGNTEAFF. Full variable domain (missing parts from reference TRBV7-2 and TRBJ1-1): GAGVSQSPSNKVTEKGKDVELRCDPISGHTALYWYRQSLGQGLEFLIYFQGNSAPDKSGLPSDRFSAERTGGSVSTLTIQRTQQEDSAVYLCASSLLRGNTEAFFGQGTRLTVV.

This clone has a single count. The V gene is TRBV6-5, the J gene TRBJ2-3; possibly TRBD1 for D (6 bases). V lost 5 bases and J 2 bases, leaving 8 bases between the germline ends. This CDR3 has 13 amino acids. Germline V lookup: CDR1 MNHEY, CDR2 SVGAGI. The CDR3 coding sequence is TGTGCCAGCAGTCGGACAGACACAGATACGCAGTATTTT. Its protein product is CASSRTDTDTQYF.

A remark on this clone: Sequence at one end of the junction differs from germline and may be a read error. J is TRBJ2-6 and V is TRBV5-1; 7 bases match TRBD2. The CDR3 sequence is 17 residues long. CDR1 is SGHRS, CDR2 YFSETQ, per germline. In nucleotides, the CDR3 is TGCGCCAGCAGCTCGGGAGGAACTAGTTCTGGGGCCAACGGCCTGACTTTC. This gives the protein CASSSGGTSSGANGLTF.

The V gene is TRBV6-4, the J gene TRBJ1-1; TRBD1 matches 10 bases. The CDR3 is 13 residues long. Trimming took 10 bases from V and 4 from J; bases not matched to a gene: 6. The V gene's germline CDR1 is MRHNA and CDR2 SNTAGT. The CDR3 region has the DNA TGTGCCACTAGGGACAGGGGAGGCACTGAAGCTTTCTTT. Its translation is CATRDRGGTEAFF.

This clone was seen only once. The chain links TRBV19 to TRBJ1-2, with D possibly TRBD1 on 5 matching bases. The CDR3 spans 14 residues. With 5 bases removed from V and 0 bases from J, the gap between germline ends came to 10 bases. Germline loops: CDR1 LNHDA, CDR2 SQIVND (reference sequence). CDR3 amino acids: CASSAGSSNYGYTF. CDR3 sequence (DNA): TGTGCCAGTAGTGCAGGGTCCTCTAACTATGGCTACACCTTC.

This chain links TRBV7-6 with TRBJ1-2, with 7 bases matching TRBD1. In germline, CDR1 is SGHVS, CDR2 FNYEAQ. This CDR3 is 14 amino acids long. V trimming: 5 bases; J trimming: 7 bases; junction bases outside the gene matches: 10. CDR3 DNA sequence: TGTGCCAGCAGCCCAGGCGGGACAGAGCTTGGCTACACCTTC. Its translation is CASSPGGTELGYTF.

CDR3 DNA: TGTGCCAGCGCCGTAAACACAGGCGGGGAGCTGTTTTTT. Its translation is CASAVNTGGELFF. The rearrangement joins TRBV27 to TRBJ2-2, with a weak D call TRBD1 (5 bases). Trimming took 8 bases from V and 7 from J, leaving 14 bases between them. The germline gives CDR1 MNHEY, CDR2 SMNVEV (reference sequence). This CDR3 has 13 amino acids.